A selection of T cell receptor beta chains follows, all from one sample in a study of blood T cells in healthy people across ages. TCRdb analysed the 5' RACE reads with MiXCR anew, one entry per CDR3 protein. The top ten hold roughly 6.3% of the sample, which has roughly 1,300,000 distinct CDR3 sequences, roughly 59% seen once. The sample comprised blood. Receptors originate from a man between 18 and 29 years old in good health. Each CDR3 is given with its conserved first and last residue. The D gene is left open where the match is weak. The listing skips clone size in some rows; elsewhere it reads once, few, many or a size class.

J	D	size	V	DNA	CDR3
TRBJ2-1	-	-	TRBV5-4	TGTGCCAGCAGTTTCCCCTCGTTGGATGAGCAGTTCTTC	CASSFPSLDEQFF
TRBJ1-2	TRBD1	-	TRBV4-2	TGTGCCAGCAGCCACTGGACAGGGGAAGGCTACACCTTC	CASSHWTGEGYTF
TRBJ1-2	TRBD1	-	TRBV6-5	TGTGCCAGCAGTTCAGGGACAGGGGGCAACTATGGCTACACCTTC	CASSSGTGGNYGYTF
TRBJ2-7	-	-	TRBV3-1	TGTGCCAGCAGCCAAGATTCGCAATTCTACGAGCAGTACTTC	CASSQDSQFYEQYF
TRBJ1-2	-	-	TRBV25-1	TGTGCCAGCAGATCAAAGGGGGGGAATGGCTACACCTTC	CASRSKGGNGYTF
TRBJ1-2	TRBD1	-	TRBV4-1	TGCGCCAGCAGCCAACAGGGACAGGGCTATGGCTACACCTTC	CASSQQGQGYGYTF
TRBJ2-5	-	-	TRBV25-1	TGTGCCAGCAGTGAATATGGGGAAGAGACCCAGTACTTC	CASSEYGEETQYF
TRBJ2-5	TRBD1	few	TRBV29-1	TGCAGCGTTCTATCCTCGTCCTCGACAGGGCGAGAGACCCAGTACTTC	CSVLSSSSTGRETQYF
TRBJ2-7	TRBD1	-	TRBV4-1	TGCGCCAGCAGCCATGTTCGGACAGGCCTCACGGAGCAGTACTTC	CASSHVRTGLTEQYF
TRBJ2-1	TRBD2	-	TRBV20-1	TGCAGTGCTTCCTCCGGGACTAGCCTGACGGAGGAGACCCAGTTCTTC	CSASSGTSLTEETQFF
TRBJ2-3	TRBD2	few	TRBV5-5	TGTGCCAGCAAGCCCCGGGCTGGCGGGAGGGTAATAAGTACGCAGTATTTT	CASKPRAGGRVISTQYF
TRBJ2-1	TRBD2	-	TRBV5-1	TGCGCCAGCAGCTTGGCGGGGACTAGCGGGAGTTCGGGTAACAATGAGCAGTTCTTC	CASSLAGTSGSSGNNEQFF
TRBJ2-7	-	-	TRBV29-1	TGCAGCGTTGGTTCAGGGAGGGGGTACGAGCAGTACTTC	CSVGSGRGYEQYF
TRBJ2-3	-	once	TRBV4-1	TGCGCCGGCAGCCAAGGACGACTCACAGATACGCAGTATTTT	CAGSQGRLTDTQYF
TRBJ2-2	-	-	TRBV9	TGTGCCACCCAGCCGGCTAGCCTTGGCACCGGGGAGCTGTTTTTT	CATQPASLGTGELFF
TRBJ1-6	TRBD1	few	TRBV20-1	TGCAGTGCTAGGGGAATACAGGGGCCCAATTCACCCCTCCACTTT	CSARGIQGPNSPLHF
TRBJ1-5	TRBD1	-	TRBV4-1	TGCGCCAGCAGCCAGGCTACAGGGGGCGTGAGTAGCAATCAGCCCCAGCATTTT	CASSQATGGVSSNQPQHF
TRBJ1-6	TRBD1	-	TRBV20-1	TGCAGTGCTACGTCGGGACAGGGGATAAAAGGACGGAATTCACCCCTCCACTTT	CSATSGQGIKGRNSPLHF
TRBJ1-5	-	once	TRBV4-1	TGCGCCAGCAGCCACCTCATGGGGGGCAGGGAGGCCAATCAGCCCCAGCATTTT	CASSHLMGGREANQPQHF
TRBJ1-1	-	-	TRBV29-1	TGCAGCGTTGAGACGTTGAACACTGAAGCTTTCTTT	CSVETLNTEAFF
TRBJ1-6	TRBD1	-	TRBV27	TGTGCCAGCAGTCTCAGGGGGCTTGCCAATTCACCCCTCCACTTT	CASSLRGLANSPLHF
TRBJ1-2	-	-	TRBV7-2	TGTGCCAGCAGCCGGGGCAAGAACTATGGCTACACCTTC	CASSRGKNYGYTF
TRBJ1-2	-	-	TRBV20-1	TGCAGTGCTAGAGATTTTGCCAGGAGCTATGGCTACACCTTC	CSARDFARSYGYTF
TRBJ2-5	-	-	TRBV20-1	TGCAGTGCCAGGGGCGGGGAAGAGACCCAGTACTTC	CSARGGEETQYF
TRBJ2-7	TRBD2	-	TRBV6-2/TRBV6-3	TGTGCCAGCAGTTACTCGTGGACTAGCGGGAGTGTCTACGAGCAGTACTTC	CASSYSWTSGSVYEQYF
TRBJ2-7	-	-	TRBV7-9	TGTGCCAGCAGCTTTGACGGATCCTACGAGCAGTACTTC	CASSFDGSYEQYF
TRBJ2-7	-	few	TRBV27	TGTGCCAGCAGCTCAACTGGGGGGCAGTTCTTCGAGCAGTACTTC	CASSSTGGQFFEQYF
TRBJ2-1	TRBD2	-	TRBV24-1	TGTGCCACCAGTGACCGCCTGACTAGCGGGGGCTACAATGAGCAGTTCTTC	CATSDRLTSGGYNEQFF
TRBJ2-2	TRBD1	few	TRBV28	TGTGCCAGCAGTTGGACAGGGAGGAACACCGGGGAGCTGTTTTTT	CASSWTGRNTGELFF
TRBJ2-1	TRBD2	-	TRBV6-1	TGTGCCAGCAGTGAAATAGACGTAGCGGGGGCCCCTACCTACAATGAGCAGTTCTTC	CASSEIDVAGAPTYNEQFF
TRBJ2-1	-	few	TRBV29-1	TGCAGCGTTTGGGCGAACAATGAGCAGTTCTTC	CSVWANNEQFF
TRBJ1-2	-	-	TRBV7-9	TGTGCCAGCAGCGCGCCGACAAGAGGAGCTAACTATGGCTACACCTTC	CASSAPTRGANYGYTF
TRBJ1-4	-	-	TRBV7-2	TGTGCCAGCAGCCGAGACGTGACAGGAACCAATGAAAAACTGTTTTTT	CASSRDVTGTNEKLFF
TRBJ2-5	TRBD2	-	TRBV20-1	TGCAGTGCTAGTATCCTAGCGGGGCCCCAAGAGACCCAGTACTTC	CSASILAGPQETQYF
TRBJ1-2	TRBD1	-	TRBV29-1	TGCAGCGTTCAACCCAGGGGGCGAGTTCTGGGCCACACCTTC	CSVQPRGRVLGHTF